The 14 T cell receptor beta chains given below trace back to one sample, sequenced in a study of beta chain features in type 1 diabetes. Notes on the study in general: Patients with Type 1 diabetes showed moderately but significantly shorter TCRB CDR3s in all four CD4+ subsets.

Isolated RNA was reverse transcribed in full, so expressed TCRB transcripts were sequenced. Repertoires were generated with immunoSEQ multiplex PCR, while TCRdb's copy carries only in-frame clones and drops some. The sample has about 650,000 clones, around 12% seen once. Their antigens remain unidentified. The sequenced material came from naive CD4+ T cells from blood. All receptors derive from a man between 25 and 39 years old with type 1 diabetes.

This chain connects TRBV18 to TRBJ1-1; perhaps TRBD1 as D (5 bases). This CDR3 comprises 16 residues. The germline V and J ends were trimmed by 2 bases and 2 bases, with 15 bases remaining between them. CDR1 and CDR2 from the germline V gene are KGHSH and LQKENI. CDR3 residues: CASSPFTQGGNTEAFF. Written as DNA, the CDR3 is TGTGCCAGCTCACCATTCACTCAGGGTGGTAACACTGAAGCTTTCTTT.

This clone was seen a handful of times. V usage is TRBV5-1 and J usage is TRBJ2-5, with D possibly being TRBD1 (6 bases). V was trimmed by 2 bases and J by 4 bases, leaving 18 bases between them. This CDR3 spans 16 amino acids. Germline V gene sequence: CDR1 SGHRS, CDR2 YFSETQ. The CDR3 coding sequence is TGCGCCAGCAGCTTACAGGGAGTAGGAGGTGGAGAGACCCAGTACTTC. This gives the protein CASSLQGVGGGETQYF.

The chain links TRBV7-9 to TRBJ2-3, with D possibly being TRBD1 (6 bases). V gave up 5 bases and J gave up 6 bases, with 24 bases separating them. The CDR3 spans 17 residues. In germline, CDR1 is SEHNR, CDR2 FQNEAQ (reference sequence). DNA for the CDR3: TGTGCCAGCAGCGGGGGCGGGTCTAAAAGGTGGCTCGATACGCAGTATTTT. Amino acids: CASSGGGSKRWLDTQYF.

This clone was seen a few times. The V call is TRBV7-6, the J call TRBJ2-5, with TRBD1 identical over 9 bases. V shed 5 bases and J 5 bases; nucleotides not matched to a gene: 12. The CDR3 totals 16 residues. The germline CDR1 and CDR2 sequences are SGHVS and FNYEAQ. The CDR3 loop is CASSRTGERGIETQYF. CDR3 nucleotides: TGTGCCAGCAGCCGGACAGGGGAGAGGGGTATTGAGACCCAGTACTTC.

This clone came up a few times. V is TRBV6-4 and J is TRBJ1-2, with 9 bases fitting TRBD1. Unmatched junction bases numbered 2, after V lost 2 bases and J lost 4 bases. The CDR3 totals 14 residues. Germline V CDR1 and CDR2: MRHNA, SNTAGT. The CDR3 nucleotides read TGTGCCAGCAGTGACGAGGACAGGGGCTATGGCTACACCTTC. Translation gives CASSDEDRGYGYTF.

This clone occurred a few times. This chain connects TRBV6-5 to TRBJ1-5; D is possibly TRBD1 (5 bases). Between the trimmed V and J ends, which lost 6 bases and 9 bases, there was a span of 12 bases. The CDR3 consists of 12 residues. CDR1 and CDR2 from the germline V gene are MNHEY and SVGAGI. The CDR3 nucleotides read TGTGCCAGCAGCTCGGGGAGGGGGCCCCAGCATTTT. Its protein product is CASSSGRGPQHF.

CDR3 DNA: TGTGCCAGCAGCCAAGGGGGCCGGGGGGCGGCACCCCGAGAGACCCAGTACTTC. Translation: CASSQGGRGAAPRETQYF. The chain links TRBV4-2 to TRBJ2-5, with D perhaps TRBD2 (7 bases). This CDR3 region has 18 residues. V gave up 1 base and J gave up 4 bases, with 22 bases separating them. From germline, CDR1 is LGHNA and CDR2 YNFKEQ.

The V and J genes are TRBV10-3 and TRBJ2-1, with no clear D. Trimming pared 3 bases from V and 0 bases from J, leaving 9 bases between. The CDR3 is 15 amino acids. In germline, CDR1 is ENHRY, CDR2 SYGVKD. In DNA, the CDR3 is TGTGCCATCAGTGACAATCTGAGCTCCTACAATGAGCAGTTCTTC. Protein: CAISDNLSSYNEQFF.

In this sample, this clone turned up a few times. The CDR3 is CASSEDRDGYTF. The DNA for the CDR3 is TGTGCCAGCTCTGAGGACAGGGATGGCTACACCTTC. The rearrangement joins TRBV18 to TRBJ1-2, with 8 bases fitting TRBD1. This CDR3 has 12 amino acids. From germline, CDR1 is KGHSH and CDR2 LQKENI. J gave up 6 bases and V 6 bases, and 3 bases lay outside the gene matches.

The chain has TRBV29-1 and TRBJ1-5; D not resolved. Deletions cut 0 bases from V and 6 bases from J, with 9 bases between. The CDR3 has 13 residues. Germline lookup yields CDR1 SQVTM and CDR2 ANQGSEA. This chain's CDR3 is CSVEERYGQPQHF. In DNA, the CDR3 is TGCAGCGTTGAAGAGAGGTACGGTCAGCCCCAGCATTTT.

The V gene is TRBV5-1, the J gene TRBJ1-1; 8 bases align to TRBD1. The V gene's germline CDR1 is SGHRS and CDR2 YFSETQ. V lost 0 bases to trimming and J lost 0 bases; unmatched junction nucleotides: 7. The CDR3 length is 17 residues. CDR3 sequence: CASSLATGGVMNTEAFF. The CDR3 nucleotides read TGCGCCAGCAGCTTGGCTACAGGGGGAGTGATGAACACTGAAGCTTTCTTT.

Only a few counts were recorded for this clone. The gene calls are TRBV19 and TRBJ2-4; possibly TRBD1 or TRBD2 for D (5 bases each). Trimming pared 7 bases from V and 8 bases from J, leaving 24 bases between. The CDR3 totals 16 residues. Germline V gene sequence: CDR1 LNHDA, CDR2 SQIVND (reference sequence). The DNA for the CDR3 is TGTGCCAGTAAGGGGAGCCCAGCGCGAGAACAAGACATTCAGTACTTC. Translating gives CASKGSPAREQDIQYF. Full variable domain (rest looked up from reference TRBV19 and TRBJ2-4): DGGITQSPKYLFRKEGQNVTLSCEQNLNHDAMYWYRQDPGQGLRLIYYSQIVNDFQKGDIAEGYSVSREKKESFPLTVTSAQKNPTAFYLCASKGSPAREQDIQYFGAGTRLSVL.

This clone was recorded a few times. The same CDR3 can be traced to other DNA sequences in this sample. The rearrangement uses TRBV7-9 and TRBJ2-7, with D possibly being TRBD2 (6 bases). The CDR3 is made up of 12 amino acids. V was cut by 4 bases and J by 4 bases, with 8 bases left in between. In germline, CDR1 is SEHNR, CDR2 FQNEAQ (reference sequence). As DNA, the CDR3 is TGTGCCAGCAGCTACGGGGGTTACGAGCAGTACTTC. Its protein product is CASSYGGYEQYF.

This clone was detected only a few times. CDR3 in amino acids: CASSLPGHHPNYGYTF. In nucleotides, the CDR3 is TGTGCCAGCAGCTTGCCCGGACACCATCCCAACTATGGCTACACCTTC. V gene TRBV5-4 combines with J gene TRBJ1-2; TRBD1 is a possible D gene (5 bases). The germline V gene encodes CDR1 SGHNT and CDR2 YYREEE (reference sequence). With 1 base removed from V and 2 bases from J, the gap between germline ends came to 15 bases. The CDR3 is made up of 16 amino acids.